This TCR beta chain originates from a study of long-term antiretroviral therapy in people with HIV. Survey level was the resolution at which the v3.0 immunoSEQ assay ran. The protocol was immunoSEQ multiplex PCR, while the TCRdb copy is restricted to in-frame clones and leaves out a portion. This table has 11,000 to 15,000 clones, 88% appearing once. The CDR3 extends over 13 amino acids. V lost 3 bases and J lost 6; bases outside the gene matches: 1. Germline V gene data show CDR1 as MNHEY and CDR2 as SMNVEV (reference sequence). The gene calls are TRBV27 and TRBJ2-4; TRBD1 matches at 8 bases. The sample in question was unsorted PBMCs, obtained 6.2 years after starting antiretroviral therapy. The receptor's source is a man aged 40-49 years with HIV. Here the CDR3 DNA reads TGTGCCAGCAGTTTTACAGGGGGAAACATTCAGTACTTC. Protein: CASSFTGGNIQYF.